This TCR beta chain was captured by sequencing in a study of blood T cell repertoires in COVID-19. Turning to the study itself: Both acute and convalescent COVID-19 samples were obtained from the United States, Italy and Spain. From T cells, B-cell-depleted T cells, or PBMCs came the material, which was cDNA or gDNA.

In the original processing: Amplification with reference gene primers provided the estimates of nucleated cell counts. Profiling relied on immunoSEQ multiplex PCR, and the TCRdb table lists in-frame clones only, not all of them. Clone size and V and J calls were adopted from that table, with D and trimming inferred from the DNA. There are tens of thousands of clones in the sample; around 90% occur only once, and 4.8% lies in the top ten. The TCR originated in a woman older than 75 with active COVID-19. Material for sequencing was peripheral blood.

CDR3 DNA sequence: TGTGCCAGCAGCTTATCCGGGTGGACAGCCTACGAGCAGTACTTC. It is translated as CASSLSGWTAYEQYF. V and J are TRBV7-2 and TRBJ2-7, with D possibly matching TRBD1 (6 bases). The V and J ends lost 2 bases and 2 bases respectively, with 13 bases between them. From germline, CDR1 is SGHTA and CDR2 FQGNSA. The CDR3 loop spans 15 amino acids.